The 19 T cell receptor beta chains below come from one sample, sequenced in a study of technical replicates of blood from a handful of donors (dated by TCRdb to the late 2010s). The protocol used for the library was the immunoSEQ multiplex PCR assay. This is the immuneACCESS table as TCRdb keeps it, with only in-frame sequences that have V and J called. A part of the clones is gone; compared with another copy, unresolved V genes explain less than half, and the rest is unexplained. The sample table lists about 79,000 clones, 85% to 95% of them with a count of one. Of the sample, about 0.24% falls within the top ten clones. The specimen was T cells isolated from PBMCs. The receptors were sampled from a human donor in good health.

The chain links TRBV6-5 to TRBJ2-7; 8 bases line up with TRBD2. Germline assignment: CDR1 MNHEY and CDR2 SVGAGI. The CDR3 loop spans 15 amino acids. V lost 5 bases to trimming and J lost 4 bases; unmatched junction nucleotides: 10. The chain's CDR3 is CASSTWTGGRYEQYF. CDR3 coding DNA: TGTGCCAGCAGTACGTGGACGGGGGGGAGATACGAGCAGTACTTC.

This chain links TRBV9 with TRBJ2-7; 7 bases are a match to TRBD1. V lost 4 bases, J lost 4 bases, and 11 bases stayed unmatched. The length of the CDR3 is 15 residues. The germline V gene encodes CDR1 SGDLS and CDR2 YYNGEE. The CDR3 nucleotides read TGTGCCAGCAGCAACACCGGGACAGCCTCGTACGAGCAGTACTTC. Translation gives CASSNTGTASYEQYF.

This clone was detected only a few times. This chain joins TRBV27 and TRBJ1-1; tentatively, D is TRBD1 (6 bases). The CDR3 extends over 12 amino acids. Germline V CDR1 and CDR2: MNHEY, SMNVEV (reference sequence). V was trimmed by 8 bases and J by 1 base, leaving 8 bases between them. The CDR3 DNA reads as TGTGCCAGCGGGACAACGAACACTGAAGCTTTCTTT. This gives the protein CASGTTNTEAFF.

This chain's CDR3 is CASSPPGSSEAFF. DNA of the CDR3: TGTGCCAGCTCACCACCGGGTTCTAGTGAAGCTTTCTTT. J is TRBJ1-1 and V is TRBV18; D not resolved. Germline assignment: CDR1 KGHSH and CDR2 LQKENI. CDR3 length: 13 amino acids. V was trimmed by 0 bases and J by 7 bases, leaving 9 bases between them.

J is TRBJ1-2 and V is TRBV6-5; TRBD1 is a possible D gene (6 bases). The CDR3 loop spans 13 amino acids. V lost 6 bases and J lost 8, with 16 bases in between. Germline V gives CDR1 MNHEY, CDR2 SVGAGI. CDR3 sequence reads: CASRPQGLGGYTF. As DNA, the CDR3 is TGTGCCAGCAGACCCCAGGGGCTTGGCGGCTACACCTTC.

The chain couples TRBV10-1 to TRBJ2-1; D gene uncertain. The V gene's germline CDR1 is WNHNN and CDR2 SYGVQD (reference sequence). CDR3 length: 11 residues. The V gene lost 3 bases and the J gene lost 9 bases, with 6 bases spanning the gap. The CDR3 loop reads CASSDSGEQFF. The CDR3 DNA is TGCGCCAGCAGTGACAGTGGTGAGCAGTTCTTC.

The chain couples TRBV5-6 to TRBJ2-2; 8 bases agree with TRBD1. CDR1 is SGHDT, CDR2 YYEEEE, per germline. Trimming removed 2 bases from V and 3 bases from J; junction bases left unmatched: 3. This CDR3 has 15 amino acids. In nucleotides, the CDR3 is TGTGCCAGCAGCTTCCTGGACAGGGACACCGGGGAGCTGTTTTTT. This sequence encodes CASSFLDRDTGELFF.

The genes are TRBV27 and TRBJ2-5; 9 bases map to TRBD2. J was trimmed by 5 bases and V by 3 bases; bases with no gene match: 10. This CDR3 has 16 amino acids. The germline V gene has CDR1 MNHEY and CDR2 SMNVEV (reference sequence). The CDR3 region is CASSFGAGGRGETQYF. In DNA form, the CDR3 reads TGTGCCAGCAGTTTTGGAGCGGGAGGAAGAGGGGAGACCCAGTACTTC.

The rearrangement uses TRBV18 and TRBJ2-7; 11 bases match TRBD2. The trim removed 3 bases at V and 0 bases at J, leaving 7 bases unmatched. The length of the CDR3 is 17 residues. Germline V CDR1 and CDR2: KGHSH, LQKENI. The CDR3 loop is CASSPGTSGLSSYEQYF. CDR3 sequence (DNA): TGTGCCAGCTCACCCGGGACTAGCGGTTTGAGCTCCTACGAGCAGTACTTC.

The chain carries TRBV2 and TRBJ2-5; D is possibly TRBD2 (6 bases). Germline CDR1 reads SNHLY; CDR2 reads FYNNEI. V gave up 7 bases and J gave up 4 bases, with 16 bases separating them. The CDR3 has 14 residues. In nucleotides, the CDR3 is TGTGCCAGCAAATGGAGGGAGGCCCCAGAGACCCAGTACTTC. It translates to CASKWREAPETQYF.

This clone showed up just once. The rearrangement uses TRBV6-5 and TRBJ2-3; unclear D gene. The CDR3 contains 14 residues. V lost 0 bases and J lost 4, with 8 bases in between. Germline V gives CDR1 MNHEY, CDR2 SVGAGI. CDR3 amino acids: CASSYSISSDTQYF. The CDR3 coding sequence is TGTGCCAGCAGTTACTCGATTAGTTCAGATACGCAGTATTTT.

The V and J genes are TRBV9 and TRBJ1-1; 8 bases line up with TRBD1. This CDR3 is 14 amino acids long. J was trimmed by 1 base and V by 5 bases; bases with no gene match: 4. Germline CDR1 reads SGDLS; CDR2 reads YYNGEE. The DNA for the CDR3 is TGTGCCAGCAGTCGTGGACAGGGGAACACTGAAGCTTTCTTT. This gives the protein CASSRGQGNTEAFF.

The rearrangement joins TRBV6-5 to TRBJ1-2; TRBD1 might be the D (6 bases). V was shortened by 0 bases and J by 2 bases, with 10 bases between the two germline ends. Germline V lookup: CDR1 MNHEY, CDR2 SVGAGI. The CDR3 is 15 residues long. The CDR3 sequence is CASSYSIQGNYGYTF. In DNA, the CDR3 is TGTGCCAGCAGTTACTCGATCCAGGGGAACTATGGCTACACCTTC.

Here the CDR3 reads CASSPPSDRFYGYTF. Here the CDR3 DNA reads TGTGCCAGCTCACCCCCTTCGGACAGATTCTATGGCTACACCTTC. This chain connects TRBV18 to TRBJ1-2; TRBD1 might be the D (6 bases). Germline assignment: CDR1 KGHSH and CDR2 LQKENI. With 3 bases removed from V and 4 bases from J, the gap between germline ends came to 15 bases. The CDR3 has 15 residues.

CDR3 coding DNA: TGTGCCAGCAGGGGGGGGACAGGGGCCTACGAGCAGTACTTC. Translating gives CASRGGTGAYEQYF. The V and J genes are TRBV6-1 and TRBJ2-7, with 10 positions matching TRBD1. Germline V gene data show CDR1 as MNHNS and CDR2 as SASEGT. V trimming: 6 bases; J trimming: 2 bases; junction bases outside the gene matches: 4. The CDR3 runs 14 residues.

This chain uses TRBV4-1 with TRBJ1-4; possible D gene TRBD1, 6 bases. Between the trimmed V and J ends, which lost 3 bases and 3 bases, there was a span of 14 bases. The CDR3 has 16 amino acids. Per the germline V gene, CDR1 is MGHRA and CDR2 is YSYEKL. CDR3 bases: TGCGCCAGCAGCCAGCCCCTCAGGGGCTCTAATGAAAAACTGTTTTTT. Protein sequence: CASSQPLRGSNEKLFF.

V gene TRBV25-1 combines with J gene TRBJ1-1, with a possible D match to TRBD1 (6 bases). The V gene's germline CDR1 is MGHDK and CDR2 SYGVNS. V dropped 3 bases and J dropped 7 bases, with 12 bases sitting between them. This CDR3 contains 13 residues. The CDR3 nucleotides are TGTGCCAGCAGTGATTCCTCGGACAGTGAAGCTTTCTTT. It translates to CASSDSSDSEAFF. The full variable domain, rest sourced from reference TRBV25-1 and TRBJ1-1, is EADIYQTPRYLVIGTGKKITLECSQTMGHDKMYWYQQDPGMELHLIHYSYGVNSTEKGDLSSESTVSRIRTEHFPLTLESARPSHTSQYLCASSDSSDSEAFFGQGTRLTVV.

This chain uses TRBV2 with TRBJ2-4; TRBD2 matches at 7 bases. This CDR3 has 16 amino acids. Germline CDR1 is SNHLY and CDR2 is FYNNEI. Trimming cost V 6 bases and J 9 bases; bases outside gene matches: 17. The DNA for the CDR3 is TGTGCCAGCAGGACCGCGGTCGGGAGGAAGTGGAGCATTCAGTACTTC. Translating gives CASRTAVGRKWSIQYF.

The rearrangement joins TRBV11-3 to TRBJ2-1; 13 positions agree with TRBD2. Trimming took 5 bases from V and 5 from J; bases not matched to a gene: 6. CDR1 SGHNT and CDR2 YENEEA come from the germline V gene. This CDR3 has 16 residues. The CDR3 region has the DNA TGTGCCAGCAGCGGACGGACTAGCGGGAGAGACAATGAGCAGTTCTTC. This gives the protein CASSGRTSGRDNEQFF.